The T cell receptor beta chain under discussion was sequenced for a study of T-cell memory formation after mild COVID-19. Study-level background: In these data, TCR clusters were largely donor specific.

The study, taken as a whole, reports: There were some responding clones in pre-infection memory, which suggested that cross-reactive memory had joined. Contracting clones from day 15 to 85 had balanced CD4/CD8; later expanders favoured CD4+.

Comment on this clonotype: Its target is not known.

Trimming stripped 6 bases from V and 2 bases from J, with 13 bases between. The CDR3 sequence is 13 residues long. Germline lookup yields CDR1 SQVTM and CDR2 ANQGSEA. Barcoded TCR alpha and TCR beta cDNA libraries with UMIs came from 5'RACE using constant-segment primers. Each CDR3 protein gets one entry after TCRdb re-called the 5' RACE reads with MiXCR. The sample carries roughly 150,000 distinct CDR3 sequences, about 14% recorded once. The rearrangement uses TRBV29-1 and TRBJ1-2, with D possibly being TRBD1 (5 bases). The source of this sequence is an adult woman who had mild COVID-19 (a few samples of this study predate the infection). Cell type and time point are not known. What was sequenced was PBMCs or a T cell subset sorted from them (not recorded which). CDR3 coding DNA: TGCAGCGTGGGGGACGGTTTAAACTATGGCTACACCTTC. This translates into CSVGDGLNYGYTF.